The 14 T cell receptor beta chains in this list originate from one sample, sequenced in a study of blood T cell repertoires in COVID-19. Sequencing was performed with immunoSEQ multiplex PCR; in TCRdb, only in-frame clones are kept and a portion is missing. Of 150,000 to 180,000 clones listed, 75% to 90% are singletons. Sequenced: peripheral blood. These TCRs come from a woman between 40 and 55 years old with acute or convalescent COVID-19.

This clone appeared a single time. The chain carries TRBV24-1 and TRBJ2-5; maybe TRBD2 (6 bases). The germline gives CDR1 KGHDR, CDR2 SFDVKD. The CDR3 runs 14 residues. V lost 4 bases, J lost 4 bases, and 12 bases lay in between. CDR3 bases: TGTGCCACCAGTGACGTGACTAGTATAGAGACCCAGTACTTC. It is translated as CATSDVTSIETQYF.

The V gene is TRBV5-8, the J gene TRBJ1-1; tentative D call: TRBD1 (5 bases). CDR1 SGHTS and CDR2 YDEGEE come from the germline V gene. Trimming stripped 0 bases from V and 4 bases from J, with 13 bases between. This CDR3 comprises 15 residues. The CDR3 here is CASSLGWGVGTEAFF. CDR3 sequence (DNA): TGTGCCAGCAGCTTGGGTTGGGGGGTTGGCACTGAAGCTTTCTTT. The whole variable domain, remainder taken from reference TRBV5-8 and TRBJ1-1, is EAGVTQSPTHLIKTRGQQATLRCSPISGHTSVYWYQQALGLGLQFLLWYDEGEERNRGNFPPRFSGRQFPNYSSELNVNALELEDSALYLCASSLGWGVGTEAFFGQGTRLTVV.

The chain carries TRBV11-2 and TRBJ2-1, with D maybe TRBD2 (6 bases). CDR3 size: 14 residues. Germline V gene lookup returns CDR1 SGHAT and CDR2 FQNNGV. V gave up 4 bases and J gave up 4 bases, with 11 bases separating them. CDR3 protein: CASSSSAQYNEQFF. The CDR3 coding sequence is TGTGCCAGCAGCTCTAGCGCACAGTACAATGAGCAGTTCTTC.

V usage is TRBV28 and J usage is TRBJ1-3; 9 positions match TRBD1. Germline V gene sequence: CDR1 MDHEN, CDR2 SYDVKM. The V gene end was trimmed by 6 bases and the J gene end by 0 bases; junction bases not matched to a gene: 9. The CDR3 totals 17 residues. The CDR3 DNA reads TGTGCCAGCAGATTGGGACAGGGAGACGTCTCTGGAAACACCATATATTTT. Translating gives CASRLGQGDVSGNTIYF.

The chain links TRBV29-1 to TRBJ1-4; D might be TRBD1 (5 bases). This CDR3 contains 15 residues. Per germline, CDR1 SQVTM and CDR2 ANQGSEA. V was pared by 4 bases and J by 0 bases, with 12 bases between. CDR3 DNA sequence: TGCAGCGTTGTATCGACAGCAGCAACTAATGAAAAACTGTTTTTT. Amino acid sequence: CSVVSTAATNEKLFF.

The genes are TRBV11-2 and TRBJ2-2, with D unclear. Germline V lookup: CDR1 SGHAT, CDR2 FQNNGV. This CDR3 has 13 amino acids. V gave up 4 bases and J gave up 2 bases, with 5 bases separating them. The CDR3 DNA sequence: TGTGCCAGCAGCTCCCGTAACACCGGGGAGCTGTTTTTT. Residues: CASSSRNTGELFF.

The V gene is TRBV5-1, the J gene TRBJ1-4; the match to TRBD1 covers 11 bases. Germline CDR1 and CDR2: SGHRS and YFSETQ. Losses at the gene ends were 0 bases for V and 7 bases for J; bases not matched to a gene: 11. The CDR3 has 18 residues. The CDR3 loop reads CASSLAGQGAGNGEKLFF. CDR3 nucleotide sequence: TGCGCCAGCAGCTTGGCTGGACAGGGGGCCGGAAACGGTGAAAAACTGTTTTTT.

V gene TRBV2 combines with J gene TRBJ2-5, with TRBD1 matching 7 bases. The ends lost 6 bases at V and 5 bases at J; junction bases unmatched: 6. This CDR3 region has 13 residues. Germline V gives CDR1 SNHLY, CDR2 FYNNEI. CDR3 coding DNA: TGTGCCAGCAGCGTACAGGGGTGGGAGACCCAGTACTTC. It is translated as CASSVQGWETQYF.

V gene TRBV28 combines with J gene TRBJ1-6, with D unclear. V was shortened by 10 bases and J by 6 bases, with 22 bases between the two germline ends. CDR1 is MDHEN and CDR2 is SYDVKM in the germline V gene. The CDR3 runs 16 residues. CDR3 nucleotide sequence: TGTGCCACCCAACCTCCCGACGCGGCCGGTAATTCACCCCTCCACTTT. Translated, it gives CATQPPDAAGNSPLHF.

V is TRBV9 and J is TRBJ1-6; 9 bases line up with TRBD1. The J segment lost 7 bases and the V segment lost 4 bases, leaving 6 bases of the junction unmatched. This CDR3 region has 15 residues. Looked up from germline, CDR1 is SGDLS and CDR2 is YYNGEE. The CDR3, as DNA: TGTGCCAGCAGCCCGCGGACAGGGGAAAATTCACCCCTCCACTTT. Its protein is CASSPRTGENSPLHF. Using reference TRBV9 and TRBJ1-6 for the parts outside the CDR3, the full variable domain is DSGVTQTPKHLITATGQRVTLRCSPRSGDLSVYWYQQSLDQGLQFLIQYYNGEERAKGNILERFSAQQFPDLHSELNLSSLELGDSALYFCASSPRTGENSPLHFGNGTRLTVT.

The chain employs TRBV9 and TRBJ1-2; D is ambiguous. The CDR3 runs 15 residues. Trimming took off 0 bases at V and 4 bases at J, with 13 bases between the two ends. CDR1 and CDR2 from the germline V gene are SGDLS and YYNGEE. The CDR3 here is CASSVAGLGSYGYTF. CDR3 coding DNA: TGTGCCAGCAGCGTAGCTGGGCTGGGTAGCTATGGCTACACCTTC.

The J gene is TRBJ2-1, the V gene TRBV13; 14 nucleotides agree with TRBD2. V was clipped by 5 bases and J by 0 bases; unmatched bases: 9. Per the germline V gene, CDR1 is PRHDT and CDR2 is FYEKMQ (reference sequence). The CDR3 runs to 19 residues. The CDR3 DNA reads as TGTGCCAGCAGCCCCGGGACTAGCGGGAGCCCGAGCTCCTACAATGAGCAGTTCTTC. Translated, it gives CASSPGTSGSPSSYNEQFF.

This chain connects TRBV9 to TRBJ2-1, with 10 bases fitting TRBD2. Losses at the gene ends were 0 bases for V and 6 bases for J; bases not matched to a gene: 3. Germline CDR1 is SGDLS and CDR2 is YYNGEE. The CDR3 has 15 residues. CDR3 sequence: CASSVGAGGVNEQFF. For the CDR3, the DNA is TGTGCCAGCAGCGTAGGAGCGGGGGGGGTCAATGAGCAGTTCTTC. Filled out from reference TRBV9 and TRBJ2-1, the complete variable domain reads DSGVTQTPKHLITATGQRVTLRCSPRSGDLSVYWYQQSLDQGLQFLIQYYNGEERAKGNILERFSAQQFPDLHSELNLSSLELGDSALYFCASSVGAGGVNEQFFGPGTRLTVL.

The chain couples TRBV7-9 to TRBJ2-1; D unresolved. The CDR3 loop spans 16 amino acids. Germline V lookup: CDR1 SEHNR, CDR2 FQNEAQ (reference sequence). V lost 11 bases and J 0 bases, leaving 20 bases between the germline ends. The CDR3 here is CAATRPEKNSYNEQFF. CDR3 sequence (DNA): TGTGCCGCCACGCGGCCAGAAAAAAACTCCTACAATGAGCAGTTCTTC.